This T cell receptor (beta chain) was documented in a study of CD8 T cells in Susac syndrome. When the RNA was reverse transcribed, random hexamers were used with an input of roughly 0.5 to 1 ug. TCRdb reprocessed the immunoSEQ multiplex PCR reads via MiXCR and lists one record per CDR3 protein. The table includes approximately 190,000 distinct CDR3 sequences, 90% to 95% detected once. The CDR3 extends over 13 amino acids. V dropped 7 bases and J dropped 6 bases, with 13 bases sitting between them. CDR1 SGHTA and CDR2 FQGNSA come from the germline V gene. The specimen sequenced was CD4+ T cells from PBMCs. The source of this sequence is a human donor in good health. The genes are TRBV7-2 and TRBJ1-5; D unresolved. The CDR3 sequence: CASTNDLAQPQHF. The CDR3 DNA sequence: TGTGCCAGCACCAACGATCTAGCTCAGCCCCAGCATTTT. Filled out from reference TRBV7-2 and TRBJ1-5, the complete variable domain reads GAGVSQSPSNKVTEKGKDVELRCDPISGHTALYWYRQSLGQGLEFLIYFQGNSAPDKSGLPSDRFSAERTGGSVSTLTIQRTQQEDSAVYLCASTNDLAQPQHFGDGTRLSIL.